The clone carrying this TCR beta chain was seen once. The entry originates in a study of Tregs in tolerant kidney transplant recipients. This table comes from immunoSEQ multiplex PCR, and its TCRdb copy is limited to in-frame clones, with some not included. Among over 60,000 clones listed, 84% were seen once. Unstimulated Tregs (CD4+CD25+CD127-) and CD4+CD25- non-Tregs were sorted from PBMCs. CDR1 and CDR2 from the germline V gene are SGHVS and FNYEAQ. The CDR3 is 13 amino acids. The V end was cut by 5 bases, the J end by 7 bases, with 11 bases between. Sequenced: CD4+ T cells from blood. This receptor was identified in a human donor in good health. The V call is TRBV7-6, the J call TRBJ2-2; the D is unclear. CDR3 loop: CASSLGINGELFF. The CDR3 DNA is TGTGCCAGCAGCCTGGGAATTAACGGGGAGCTGTTTTTT.